The T cell receptor (beta chain) described here comes from a study of T cells in tumors after PD-1 blockade. Whole-study context: Excluded were patients with checkpoint blockade, immunosuppressants, or radiotherapy or other anti-cancer therapy within 4 weeks. Some patients also took daily vismodegib 150 mg during anti-PD-1 treatment.

Germline V lookup: CDR1 MGHRA, CDR2 YSYEKL. The CDR3 totals 14 residues. The germline V and J ends were trimmed by 5 bases and 6 bases, with 13 bases remaining between them. This clone has more than one count but fewer than ten. The repertoire was sequenced with immunoSEQ multiplex PCR; TCRdb's copy has only in-frame clones and lacks some. The top ten hold roughly 25% of the sample, which has just under 20,000 clones, 65% to 85% seen once. This specimen consisted of PBMCs, obtained after anti-PD-1 therapy. The rearrangement uses TRBV4-1 and TRBJ2-2, with D tentatively TRBD1 (5 bases). This TCR was recovered from a human donor with advanced basal cell or squamous cell carcinoma (not recorded which). CDR3 in amino acids: CASSDRHFAGELFF. Written as DNA, the CDR3 is TGCGCCAGCAGCGACAGACATTTCGCCGGGGAGCTGTTTTTT.